Below are 18 T cell receptor beta chains sequenced from a single sample in a study of PD-1 blockade in classical Hodgkin lymphoma. Sample time point: newly diagnosed, previously untreated cHL patient sample. The authors purified CD4+ T cells from thawed PBMCs by magnetic negative selection. Profiled with immunoSEQ multiplex PCR; TCRdb holds only in-frame clones, not every one. The sample lists 29,000 or so clones, roughly 90% occurring once. Input material: CD4+ T cells from blood. The origin of the receptors is a human donor with classical Hodgkin lymphoma.

In this sample, this clone turned up once. This chain links TRBV4-3 with TRBJ2-1, with 12 bases fitting TRBD2. With 1 base clipped from V and 9 bases from J, the junction kept 10 bases outside the gene matches. This CDR3 has 17 amino acids. Germline-derived CDR1 and CDR2 are LGHNA and YSLEER. CDR3 sequence (DNA): TGCGCCAGCAGCCAAGGTGGTCTAGCGGGAGGGCCGGGTGAGCAGTTCTTC. Translating it yields CASSQGGLAGGPGEQFF.

This clone was seen a single time. This chain uses TRBV19 with TRBJ2-3; TRBD2 agrees at 8 bases. This CDR3 has 14 residues. Germline values: CDR1 LNHDA, CDR2 SQIVND (reference sequence). J lost 3 bases, V lost 5 bases, and 4 bases had no gene match. CDR3 nucleotides: TGTGCCAGTAGTTTCGGGAGGGTTACAGATACGCAGTATTTT. The encoded protein is CASSFGRVTDTQYF.

This clone was counted only a few times. The rearrangement joins TRBV7-6 to TRBJ1-1, with TRBD1 as a possible D gene (5 bases). The CDR3 is 12 residues long. Germline assignment: CDR1 SGHVS and CDR2 FNYEAQ. Trimming removed 4 bases from V and 6 bases from J, with 9 bases in between. The CDR3 region has the DNA TGTGCCAGCAGCTCCCAGGGTTCTGAAGCTTTCTTT. The encoded protein is CASSSQGSEAFF. Combining the CDR3 with reference TRBV7-6 and TRBJ1-1 gives the whole variable domain GAGVSQSPRYKVTKRGQDVALRCDPISGHVSLYWYRQALGQGPEFLTYFNYEAQQDKSGLPNDRFSAERPEGSISTLTIQRTEQRDSAMYRCASSSQGSEAFFGQGTRLTVV.

The J gene is TRBJ2-1, the V gene TRBV7-8; 8 bases agree with TRBD2. Germline assignment: CDR1 SGHVS and CDR2 FQNEAQ. This CDR3 spans 14 amino acids. The ends lost 3 bases at V and 10 bases at J; junction bases unmatched: 8. The CDR3 spells CASSFGRGSQEQFF. As DNA, the CDR3 is TGTGCCAGCAGCTTCGGGAGGGGATCCCAAGAGCAGTTCTTC.

The chain recombines TRBV5-6 with TRBJ2-5; 11 bases are shared with TRBD2. Trimming cost V 4 bases and J 5 bases; bases outside gene matches: 7. Germline V gives CDR1 SGHDT, CDR2 YYEEEE. The CDR3 covers 15 residues. The CDR3 nucleotides are TGTGCCAGCAGCCGCGGTAGCGGGAGGGAGGAGACCCAGTACTTC. Translating gives CASSRGSGREETQYF. Variable domain in full (rest from reference TRBV5-6 and TRBJ2-5): DAGVTQSPTHLIKTRGQQVTLRCSPKSGHDTVSWYQQALGQGPQFIFQYYEEEERQRGNFPDRFSGHQFPNYSSELNVNALLLGDSALYLCASSRGSGREETQYFGPGTRLLVL.

The V gene is TRBV5-1, the J gene TRBJ2-2, with 8 bases lining up with TRBD2. Germline V gene data show CDR1 as SGHRS and CDR2 as YFSETQ. This CDR3 has 16 amino acids. V trimming: 5 bases; J trimming: 5 bases; junction bases outside the gene matches: 11. The CDR3 bases are TGCGCCAGCAGTAGCTCGCCGGGAGGGGATACCGGGGAGCTGTTTTTT. Translated: CASSSSPGGDTGELFF.

This clone occurred once. The chain has TRBV15 and TRBJ1-1; D perhaps matches TRBD1 (6 bases). Trimming shortened V by 8 bases and J by 4 bases, and 20 bases separated the two germline ends. The CDR3 contains 15 residues. From germline, CDR1 is LNHNV and CDR2 YYDKDF (reference sequence). CDR3 DNA sequence: TGTGCCACCTCCAGAGGGGTAGGGGGAGGCACTGAAGCTTTCTTT. It translates to CATSRGVGGGTEAFF.

The chain carries TRBV15 and TRBJ2-5; 7 bases match TRBD2. The CDR3 is 15 residues long. V lost 1 base to trimming and J lost 1 base; unmatched junction nucleotides: 3. In germline, CDR1 is LNHNV, CDR2 YYDKDF (reference sequence). The CDR3 DNA reads as TGTGCCACCAGCAGAGGGACTAGGACCCAAGAGACCCAGTACTTC. Encoded protein: CATSRGTRTQETQYF. Combining the CDR3 with reference TRBV15 and TRBJ2-5 gives the whole variable domain DAMVIQNPRYQVTQFGKPVTLSCSQTLNHNVMYWYQQKSSQAPKLLFHYYDKDFNNEADTPDNFQSRRPNTSFCFLDIRSPGLGDTAMYLCATSRGTRTQETQYFGPGTRLLVL.

This rearrangement joins TRBV6-5 to TRBJ2-6; TRBD1 is a possible D gene (6 bases). The CDR3 sequence is 14 residues long. Germline loops: CDR1 MNHEY, CDR2 SVGAGI. The ends were cut back, 4 bases at V and 3 bases at J, with 7 bases in the middle. The CDR3 DNA sequence: TGTGCCAGCAGTTCAGGGGTTGGGGCCAACGTCCTGACTTTC. Translated, it gives CASSSGVGANVLTF.

This sequence joins TRBV7-6 and TRBJ2-5; D gene uncertain. Germline V gives CDR1 SGHVS, CDR2 FNYEAQ. This CDR3 region has 12 residues. Trimming took 1 base from V and 0 from J, leaving 0 bases between them. The CDR3 loop reads CASSLDQETQYF. CDR3 bases: TGTGCCAGCAGCTTAGACCAAGAGACCCAGTACTTC.

CDR3 nucleotides: TGTGCCAGCAGCTCGGGGGGCCTACAGTCCTACAATGAGCAGTTCTTC. Its protein is CASSSGGLQSYNEQFF. This sequence joins TRBV5-6 and TRBJ2-1; TRBD2 might be the D (7 bases). This CDR3 comprises 16 residues. CDR1 is SGHDT and CDR2 is YYEEEE in the germline V gene. Trimming shortened V by 3 bases and J by 1 base, and 14 bases separated the two germline ends.

This sequence joins TRBV6-1 and TRBJ1-2; no clear D gene. Trimming left V 3 bases short and J 1 base short, with 9 bases between. The length of the CDR3 is 14 residues. Germline-derived CDR1 and CDR2 are MNHNS and SASEGT. The CDR3 spells CASSDGPHNYGYTF. CDR3 nucleotides: TGTGCCAGCAGTGACGGACCGCATAACTATGGCTACACCTTC.

This chain links TRBV5-4 with TRBJ1-5; 9 nucleotides line up with TRBD1. The junction had 9 bases not matched to a gene; V was cut back by 5 bases and J by 6 bases. Germline CDR1 reads SGHNT; CDR2 reads YYREEE (reference sequence). The CDR3 sequence is 15 residues long. CDR3 region: CASSPGQGIGQPQHF. The CDR3 coding sequence is TGTGCCAGCAGTCCTGGACAGGGGATCGGTCAGCCCCAGCATTTT.

The chain couples TRBV28 to TRBJ2-5, with 7 positions matching TRBD1. CDR3 length: 12 amino acids. The junction had 5 bases not matched to a gene; V was cut back by 10 bases and J by 3 bases. Per the germline V gene, CDR1 is MDHEN and CDR2 is SYDVKM. The CDR3 region has the DNA TGTGCCACCCAGGGGGACGAAGAGACCCAGTACTTC. Translated: CATQGDEETQYF.

V gene TRBV5-4 combines with J gene TRBJ2-5; D not resolved. Trimming stripped 4 bases from V and 2 bases from J, with 9 bases between. Germline V gene sequence: CDR1 SGHNT, CDR2 YYREEE (reference sequence). The CDR3 consists of 13 residues. In DNA, the CDR3 is TGTGCCAGCAGCCAACTGGGGCAAGAGACCCAGTACTTC. Translation: CASSQLGQETQYF. Looking up the rest from reference TRBV5-4 and TRBJ2-5 gives the full variable domain: ETGVTQSPTHLIKTRGQQVTLRCSSQSGHNTVSWYQQALGQGPQFIFQYYREEENGRGNFPPRFSGLQFPNYSSELNVNALELDDSALYLCASSQLGQETQYFGPGTRLLVL.

This chain connects TRBV28 to TRBJ2-7; maybe TRBD1 (6 bases). Germline lookup yields CDR1 MDHEN and CDR2 SYDVKM. With 6 bases removed from V and 9 bases from J, the gap between germline ends came to 21 bases. The CDR3 extends over 14 amino acids. The CDR3 nucleotides are TGTGCCAGCAGGGCCGGGACAAATCTACGAGGGCAGTACTTC. It encodes CASRAGTNLRGQYF.

The chain joins TRBV27 to TRBJ1-5; 7 nucleotides agree with TRBD1. Germline CDR1 and CDR2: MNHEY and SMNVEV (reference sequence). The CDR3 has 14 residues. After removal of 6 bases from V and 7 bases from J, the junction contained 9 bases not matched to a gene. The chain's CDR3 is CASSPDRVEQPQHF. The CDR3 bases are TGTGCCAGCAGCCCCGACAGGGTAGAGCAGCCCCAGCATTTT.

CDR3 sequence (DNA): TGTGCCAGCAGTCACTACCGAGTGGCTAGCGTCTACGAGCAGTACTTC. Its protein product is CASSHYRVASVYEQYF. The genes are TRBV6-5 and TRBJ2-7; possible D gene TRBD2, 6 bases. Germline-derived CDR1 and CDR2 are MNHEY and SVGAGI. V was shortened by 5 bases and J by 3 bases, with 20 bases between the two germline ends. This CDR3 has 16 amino acids.